This T cell receptor beta chain was obtained from a study of T cells in Graves' hyperthyroidism and ophthalmopathy. Study in general: Staff took peripheral blood when the initial diagnosis was made, before any treatment began. Study outcomes and limitations: Before onset, by a median of approximately 6.8 months, the model predicted ophthalmopathy. Ophthalmopathy and stable hyperthyroidism were separated by a 13 V-J model.

The V and J ends lost 4 bases and 4 bases respectively, with 15 bases between them. CDR1 is SGHRS, CDR2 YFSETQ, per germline. The CDR3 consists of 14 residues. A note on this clonotype: Its antigen is as yet unknown.

Clinicians diagnosed patients from clinical symptoms, serum thyroxine and TRAb, thyroid ultrasound and orbital computed tomography. RNA transcripts yielded amplified TCR beta CDR3 regions. HTBI primers were used for first-round RT-PCR of the TCR CDR3. TCRdb itself ran the multiplex PCR reads through MiXCR, one entry per CDR3 protein. The sample gives roughly 740,000 distinct CDR3 sequences, around 17% of which show up once; roughly 8% is in the top ten. The V and J genes are TRBV5-1 and TRBJ2-7; a possible D gene is TRBD2 (5 bases). Material for sequencing was blood. This sequence was found in a man aged 18 to 29 with Graves' hyperthyroidism. CDR3 in DNA: TGCGCCAGCAGCCGCGGGTTGCTCGGATACGAGCAGTACTTC. It encodes CASSRGLLGYEQYF.